This T cell receptor beta chain originates from a study of molecular identifiers for immune sequencing clone quantification. V was pared by 5 bases and J by 1 base, with 7 bases of the junction left unmatched. This CDR3 contains 16 residues. Germline values: CDR1 SGHVS, CDR2 FQNEAQ. Libraries of bulk TCR were made by previously described methods (with listed TCR primers). TCRdb re-analysed the PCR reads in MiXCR, keeping a single row per CDR3 protein. The sample yields about 68,000 distinct CDR3 sequences, 15% to 20% seen once. Worth noting for this clonotype: A much larger clone lies one base from this, so it may be a read error. The final CDR3 position lacks the conserved phenylalanine or tryptophan, pointing to a likely read error.

This TCR came from a human donor in good health. Some libraries in this study had Jurkat cell RNA spiked in. V gene TRBV7-8 combines with J gene TRBJ2-3, with TRBD2 matching over 9 bases. The sequencing input was naive CD8+ T cells from blood, with Jurkat cell RNA spiked in. As for subset: FACS-sorted CD8+CD4-CCR7+CD45RA+ naive T cells. Here the CDR3 DNA reads TGTGCCAGCAGCCCCAGACTAGCGGAACGCACAGATACGCAGTATCTT. Amino acid sequence: CASSPRLAERTDTQYL.